The source of this T cell receptor (beta chain) is a study of T-cell reconstitution after alpha-beta-depleted transplantation in children. Study observations and caveats: T-cell numbers and diversity one year post-transplant derived largely from freshly generated T cells.

To note about this clonotype: The antigen remains undetermined.

Using unique molecular identifiers, the investigators prepared the TCRbeta library. In TCRdb, the PCR reads were re-called with MiXCR into one record per CDR3 protein. The sample consists of fewer than 750,000 distinct CDR3 sequences, roughly 23% of them appearing once. The germline V gene encodes CDR1 DFQATT and CDR2 SNEGSKA (reference sequence). Losses at the gene ends were 6 bases for V and 6 bases for J; bases not matched to a gene: 12. This CDR3 has 16 residues. The material was PBMCs, mostly from graft donor cells, obtained 360 days after TCRalphabeta/CD19-depleted stem cell transplant. This chain joins TRBV20-1 and TRBJ2-1; 12 bases are shared with TRBD2. This clonotype was obtained from a boy less than two years old who had a stem cell transplant for acute myeloid leukemia, so the T cells may come from the graft donor. CDR3 loop: CSAPRLAGAPLNEQFF. CDR3 in DNA: TGCAGTGCCCCGCGACTAGCGGGGGCTCCCCTCAATGAGCAGTTCTTC.